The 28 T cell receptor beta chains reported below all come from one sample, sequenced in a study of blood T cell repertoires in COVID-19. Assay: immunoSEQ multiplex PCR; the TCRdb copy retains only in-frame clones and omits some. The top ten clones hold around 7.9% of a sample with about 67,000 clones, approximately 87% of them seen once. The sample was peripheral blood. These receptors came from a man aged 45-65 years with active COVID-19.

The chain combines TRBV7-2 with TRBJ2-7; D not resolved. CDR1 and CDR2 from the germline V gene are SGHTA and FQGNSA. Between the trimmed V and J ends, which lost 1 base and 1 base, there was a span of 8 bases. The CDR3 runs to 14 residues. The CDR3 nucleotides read TGTGCCAGCAGCTTAGTGGTCAGTTCCTACGAGCAGTACTTC. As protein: CASSLVVSSYEQYF.

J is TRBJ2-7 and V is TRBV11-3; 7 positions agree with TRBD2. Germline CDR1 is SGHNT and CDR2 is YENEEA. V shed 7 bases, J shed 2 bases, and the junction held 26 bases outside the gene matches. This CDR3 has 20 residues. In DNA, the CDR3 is TGTGCCAGCACCCTGCTTAAGGGAAAATGGAGTCCGGGACTACCCTACGAGCAGTACTTC. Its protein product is CASTLLKGKWSPGLPYEQYF. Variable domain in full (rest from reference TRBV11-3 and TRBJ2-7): EAGVVQSPRYKIIEKKQPVAFWCNPISGHNTLYWYLQNLGQGPELLIRYENEEAVDDSQLPKDRFSAERLKGVDSTLKIQPAELGDSAVYLCASTLLKGKWSPGLPYEQYFGPGTRLTVT.

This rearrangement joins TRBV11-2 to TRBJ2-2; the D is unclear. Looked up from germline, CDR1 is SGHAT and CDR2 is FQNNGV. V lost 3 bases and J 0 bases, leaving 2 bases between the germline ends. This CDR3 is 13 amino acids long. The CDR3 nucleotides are TGTGCCAGCAGCTTCACGAACACCGGGGAGCTGTTTTTT. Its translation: CASSFTNTGELFF.

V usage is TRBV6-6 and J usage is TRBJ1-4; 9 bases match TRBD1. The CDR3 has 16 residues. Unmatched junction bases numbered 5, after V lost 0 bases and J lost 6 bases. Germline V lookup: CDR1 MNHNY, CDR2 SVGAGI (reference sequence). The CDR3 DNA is TGTGCCAGCAGTTACTCGGGACAGGGTAGTGATGAAAAACTGTTTTTT. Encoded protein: CASSYSGQGSDEKLFF.

For the CDR3, the DNA is TGTGCCAGCAACTTTGCAGGCCTCGAGGGAGCTTTCTTT. Translating it yields CASNFAGLEGAFF. The rearrangement uses TRBV18 and TRBJ1-1, with unresolved D. Germline V gives CDR1 KGHSH, CDR2 LQKENI. V dropped 8 bases and J dropped 10 bases, with 20 bases sitting between them. The CDR3 is made up of 13 amino acids.

The CDR3 loop reads CASSRTTGGGGYTF. CDR3 DNA: TGTGCCAGCAGTAGGACTACAGGGGGCGGTGGCTACACCTTC. The rearrangement joins TRBV6-5 to TRBJ1-2; TRBD1 matches 9 bases. With 5 bases clipped from V and 7 bases from J, the junction kept 8 bases outside the gene matches. CDR3 length equals 14 residues. The germline V gene has CDR1 MNHEY and CDR2 SVGAGI.

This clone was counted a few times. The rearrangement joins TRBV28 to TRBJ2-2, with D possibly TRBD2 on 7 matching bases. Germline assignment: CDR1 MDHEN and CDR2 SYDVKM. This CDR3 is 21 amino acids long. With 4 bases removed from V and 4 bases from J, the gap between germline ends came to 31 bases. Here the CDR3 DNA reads TGTGCCAGCAGTTCAATCCTAAACAGGGAGGGAGACCATAAAACCACCGGGGAGCTGTTTTTT. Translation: CASSSILNREGDHKTTGELFF. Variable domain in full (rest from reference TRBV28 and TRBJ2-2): DVKVTQSSRYLVKRTGEKVFLECVQDMDHENMFWYRQDPGLGLRLIYFSYDVKMKEKGDIPEGYSVSREKKERFSLILESASTNQTSMYLCASSSILNREGDHKTTGELFFGEGSRLTVL.

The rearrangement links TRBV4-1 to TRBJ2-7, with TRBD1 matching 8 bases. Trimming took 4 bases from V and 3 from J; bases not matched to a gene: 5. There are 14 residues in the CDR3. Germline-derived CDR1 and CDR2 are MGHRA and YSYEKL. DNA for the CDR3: TGCGCCAGCAGCCCGGGACAGGATGGCTACGAGCAGTACTTC. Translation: CASSPGQDGYEQYF.

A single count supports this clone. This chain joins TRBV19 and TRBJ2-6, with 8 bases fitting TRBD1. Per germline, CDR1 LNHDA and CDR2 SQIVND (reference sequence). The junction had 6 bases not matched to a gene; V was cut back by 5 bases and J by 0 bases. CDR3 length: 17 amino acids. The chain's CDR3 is CASSPRTGNSGANVLTF. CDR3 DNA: TGTGCCAGTAGTCCCCGGACAGGGAACTCTGGGGCCAACGTCCTGACTTTC.

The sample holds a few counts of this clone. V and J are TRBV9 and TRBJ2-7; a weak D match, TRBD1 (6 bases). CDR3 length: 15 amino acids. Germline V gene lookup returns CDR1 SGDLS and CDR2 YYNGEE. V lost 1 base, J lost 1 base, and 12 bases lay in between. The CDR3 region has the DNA TGTGCCAGCAGCGTAAGTGGGGACATATCCTACGAGCAGTACTTC. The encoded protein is CASSVSGDISYEQYF.

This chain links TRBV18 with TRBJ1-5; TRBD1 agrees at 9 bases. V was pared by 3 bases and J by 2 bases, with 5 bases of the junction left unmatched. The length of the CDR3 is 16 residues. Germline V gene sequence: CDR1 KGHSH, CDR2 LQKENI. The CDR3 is CASSPDRGSRNQPQHF. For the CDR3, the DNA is TGTGCCAGCTCACCGGACAGGGGATCTCGCAATCAGCCCCAGCATTTT. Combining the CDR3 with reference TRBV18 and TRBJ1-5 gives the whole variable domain NAGVMQNPRHLVRRRGQEARLRCSPMKGHSHVYWYRQLPEEGLKFMVYLQKENIIDESGMPKERFSAEFPKEGPSILRIQQVVRGDSAAYFCASSPDRGSRNQPQHFGDGTRLSIL.

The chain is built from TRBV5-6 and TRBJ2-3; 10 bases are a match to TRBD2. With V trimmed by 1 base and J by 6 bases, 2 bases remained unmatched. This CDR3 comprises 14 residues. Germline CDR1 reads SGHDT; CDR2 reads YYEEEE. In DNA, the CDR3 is TGTGCCAGCAGCTTGACTAGCGGGGAGGATACGCAGTATTTT. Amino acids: CASSLTSGEDTQYF.

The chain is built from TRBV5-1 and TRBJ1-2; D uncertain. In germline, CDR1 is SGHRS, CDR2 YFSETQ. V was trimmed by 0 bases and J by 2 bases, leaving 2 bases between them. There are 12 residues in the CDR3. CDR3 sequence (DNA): TGCGCCAGCAGCTTGGCAAACTATGGCTACACCTTC. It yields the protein CASSLANYGYTF.

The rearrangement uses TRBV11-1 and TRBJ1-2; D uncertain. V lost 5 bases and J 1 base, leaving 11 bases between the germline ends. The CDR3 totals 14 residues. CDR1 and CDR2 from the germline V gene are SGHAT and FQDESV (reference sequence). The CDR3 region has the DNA TGTGCCAGCAGCCCTGACACATTTAACTATGGCTACACCTTC. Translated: CASSPDTFNYGYTF. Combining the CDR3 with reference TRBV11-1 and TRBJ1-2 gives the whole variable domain EAEVAQSPRYKITEKSQAVAFWCDPISGHATLYWYRQILGQGPELLVQFQDESVVDDSQLPKDRFSAERLKGVDSTLKIQPAELGDSAMYLCASSPDTFNYGYTFGSGTRLTVV.

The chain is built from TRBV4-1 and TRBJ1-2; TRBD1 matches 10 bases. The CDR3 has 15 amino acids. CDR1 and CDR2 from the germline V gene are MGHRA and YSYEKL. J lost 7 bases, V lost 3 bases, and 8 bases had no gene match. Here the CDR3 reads CASSHSTGGAGGYTF. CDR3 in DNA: TGCGCCAGCAGCCATTCGACAGGGGGCGCGGGTGGCTACACCTTC.

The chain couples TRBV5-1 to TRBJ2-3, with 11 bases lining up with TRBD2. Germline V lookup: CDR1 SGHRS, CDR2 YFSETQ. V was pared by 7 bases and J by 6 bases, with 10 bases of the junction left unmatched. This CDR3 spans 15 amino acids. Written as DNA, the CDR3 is TGCGCCAGCTCGCTGCTAGCGGGGGGATCGGATACGCAGTATTTT. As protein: CASSLLAGGSDTQYF.

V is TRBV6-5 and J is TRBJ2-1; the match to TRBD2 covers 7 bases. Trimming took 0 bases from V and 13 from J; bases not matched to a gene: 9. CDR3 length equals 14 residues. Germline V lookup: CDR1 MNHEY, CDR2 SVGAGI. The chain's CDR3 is CASSYSGGRAPQFF. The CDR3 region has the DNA TGTGCCAGCAGTTACTCCGGGGGGAGGGCCCCTCAGTTCTTC.

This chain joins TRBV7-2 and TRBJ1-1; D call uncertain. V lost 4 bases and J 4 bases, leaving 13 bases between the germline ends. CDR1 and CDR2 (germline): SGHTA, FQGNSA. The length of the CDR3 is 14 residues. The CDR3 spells CASSSNTRGTEAFF. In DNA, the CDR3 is TGTGCCAGCAGCTCAAATACTCGGGGCACTGAAGCTTTCTTT.

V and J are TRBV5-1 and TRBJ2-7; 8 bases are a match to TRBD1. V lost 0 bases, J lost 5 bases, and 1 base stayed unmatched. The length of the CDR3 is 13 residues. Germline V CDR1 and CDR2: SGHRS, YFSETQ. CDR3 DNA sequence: TGCGCCAGCAGCTTGGGACAGGGGAACGAGCAGTACTTC. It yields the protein CASSLGQGNEQYF.

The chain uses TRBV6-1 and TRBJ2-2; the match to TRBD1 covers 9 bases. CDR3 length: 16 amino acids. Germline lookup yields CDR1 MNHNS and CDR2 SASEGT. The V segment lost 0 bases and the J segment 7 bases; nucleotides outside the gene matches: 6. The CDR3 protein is CASSEAPGQGFGELFF. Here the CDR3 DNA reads TGTGCCAGCAGTGAAGCGCCGGGACAGGGTTTCGGGGAGCTGTTTTTT.

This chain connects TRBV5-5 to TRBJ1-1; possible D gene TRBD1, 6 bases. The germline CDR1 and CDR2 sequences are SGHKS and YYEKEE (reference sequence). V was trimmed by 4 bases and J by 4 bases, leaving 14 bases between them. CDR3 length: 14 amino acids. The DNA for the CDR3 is TGTGCCAGCAGCACCACAGGGTCTAGCACTGAAGCTTTCTTT. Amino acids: CASSTTGSSTEAFF.

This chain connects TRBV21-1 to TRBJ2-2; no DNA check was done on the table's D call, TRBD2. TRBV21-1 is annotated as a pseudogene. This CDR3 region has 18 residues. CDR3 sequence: CASSNWRAEMGLGGELFF. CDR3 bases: TGTGCCAGCAGCAATTGGAGAGCCGAGATGGGTTTGGGTGGGGAGCTGTTTTTT.

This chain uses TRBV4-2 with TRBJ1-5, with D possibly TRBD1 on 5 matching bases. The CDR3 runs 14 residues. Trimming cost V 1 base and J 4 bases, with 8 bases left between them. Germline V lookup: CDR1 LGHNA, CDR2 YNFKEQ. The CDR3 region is CASSQAGGNQPQHF. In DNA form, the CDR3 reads TGTGCCAGCAGCCAAGCCGGGGGAAATCAGCCCCAGCATTTT.

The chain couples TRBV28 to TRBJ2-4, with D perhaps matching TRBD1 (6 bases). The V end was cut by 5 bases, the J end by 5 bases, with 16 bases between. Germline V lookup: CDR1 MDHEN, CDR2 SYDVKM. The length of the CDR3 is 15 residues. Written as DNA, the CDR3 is TGTGCCAGCAGTCCCTCCGGGACAAAAGAAAACATTCAGTACTTC. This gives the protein CASSPSGTKENIQYF.

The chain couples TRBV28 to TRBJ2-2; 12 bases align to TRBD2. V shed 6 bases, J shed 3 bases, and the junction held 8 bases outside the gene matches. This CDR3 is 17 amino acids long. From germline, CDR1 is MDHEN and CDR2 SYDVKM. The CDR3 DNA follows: TGTGCCAGCAGCCAAGCTAGCGGGGGGGAGGACACCGGGGAGCTGTTTTTT. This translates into CASSQASGGEDTGELFF.

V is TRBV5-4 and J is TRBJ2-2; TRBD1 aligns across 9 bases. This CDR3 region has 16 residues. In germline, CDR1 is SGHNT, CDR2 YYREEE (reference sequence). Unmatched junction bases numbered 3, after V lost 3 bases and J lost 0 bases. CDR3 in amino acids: CASSWGQGANTGELFF. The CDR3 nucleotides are TGTGCCAGCAGCTGGGGACAGGGAGCGAACACCGGGGAGCTGTTTTTT. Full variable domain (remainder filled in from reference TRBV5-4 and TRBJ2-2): ETGVTQSPTHLIKTRGQQVTLRCSSQSGHNTVSWYQQALGQGPQFIFQYYREEENGRGNFPPRFSGLQFPNYSSELNVNALELDDSALYLCASSWGQGANTGELFFGEGSRLTVL.

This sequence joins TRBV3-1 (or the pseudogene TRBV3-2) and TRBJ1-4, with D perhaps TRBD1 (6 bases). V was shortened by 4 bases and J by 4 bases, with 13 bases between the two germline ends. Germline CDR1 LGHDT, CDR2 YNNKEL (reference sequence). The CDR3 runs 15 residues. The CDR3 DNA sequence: TGTGCCAGCAGCCCTCAACAGGGAGATAATGAAAAACTGTTTTTT. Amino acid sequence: CASSPQQGDNEKLFF.

The DNA for the CDR3 is TGTGCCAGCAGCCCAGGGGCGATTCCCTATGGCTACACCTTC. Protein sequence: CASSPGAIPYGYTF. The V gene is TRBV27, the J gene TRBJ1-2; D may be TRBD1 (6 bases). V was trimmed by 6 bases and J by 4 bases, leaving 15 bases between them. Germline V gene lookup returns CDR1 MNHEY and CDR2 SMNVEV (reference sequence). This CDR3 is built from 14 residues.